This T cell receptor (beta chain) was sequenced during a study of OX40 agonist ivuxolimab in advanced cancers. Study-level information: It was permissible to have had prior anti-PD-1, anti-PD-L1 or anti-CTLA-4 therapy, and 40% had some.

Whole-study findings and limits: Doses of 0.1 to 3.0 mg/kg were accompanied by clonal expansion of CD4+ and CD8+ blood T cells by week 6. Partial responders treated at 0.1-3.0 mg/kg exhibited clonal expansion among the lowest measured. A proportion of nonresponders additionally exhibited low normalized T-cell clonal expansion.

With 0 bases clipped from V and 5 bases from J, the junction kept 4 bases outside the gene matches. CDR3 size: 15 residues. The germline gives CDR1 SGHRS, CDR2 YFSETQ. Only a few counts were recorded for this clone. Antigen unknown. The data were produced by immunoSEQ multiplex PCR, yet TCRdb's version contains in-frame clones alone and is incomplete. The sample yields 66,000 or so clones, about 85% seen once. The material was CD4+ or CD8+ T cells sorted from blood, obtained in a trial of the OX40 agonist ivuxolimab. The chain joins TRBV5-1 to TRBJ2-5; 10 bases fit TRBD2. The receptor was derived from an adult with an advanced solid tumor such as melanoma, head and neck, liver or kidney cancer. The CDR3: CASSLEGLARETQYF. In DNA, the CDR3 is TGCGCCAGCAGCTTGGAGGGACTAGCGAGGGAGACCCAGTACTTC.